These T cell receptor beta chains were read from a single sample in a study of neurological immune-mediated disorders. Via MiXCR, TCRdb re-called the 5' RACE reads, giving one row per CDR3 protein. This sample has roughly 80,000 distinct CDR3 sequences, with 15% to 20% found just once. Sequenced input: PBMCs. The receptors were gathered from a woman in her forties in good health. The CDR3 runs from the conserved cysteine through the conserved F or W. A D gene is named only where the DNA matches it firmly. Clone sizes are given selectively: once, few, many, or a class where the clone is expanded.

d_call	v_call	clone_size	j_call	cdr3_nt	cdr3_aa
TRBD1	TRBV12-3/TRBV12-4	many	TRBJ1-3	TGTGCCAGCAGCCCACAGGGGGCTGGAAACACCATATATTTT	CASSPQGAGNTIYF
.	TRBV12-3/TRBV12-4	many	TRBJ2-3	TGTGCCAGCAGGACGCCGCGCCGAGATACGCAGTATTTT	CASRTPRRDTQYF
TRBD2	TRBV6-2/TRBV6-3	many	TRBJ2-5	TGTGCCAGCAGTCAACGACTAGCGGGGGGCTTCACCCAGTACTTC	CASSQRLAGGFTQYF
TRBD1	TRBV25-1	many	TRBJ2-3	TGTGCCAGCAGTGATCCAGTGGACAGGAGCACAGATACGCAGTATTTT	CASSDPVDRSTDTQYF
TRBD1	TRBV7-3	many	TRBJ2-3	TGTGCCAGCAGCCCGGACAGGGTCGGTGGCACAGATACGCAGTATTTT	CASSPDRVGGTDTQYF
.	TRBV6-1	.	TRBJ1-2	TGTGCCAGCAGTGACCCGAGCATGGTAGAACCTGGGCGAACTAACTATGGCTACACCTTC	CASSDPSMVEPGRTNYGYTF
.	TRBV10-1	many	TRBJ1-1	TGCGCCAGCAGGGAGTCGGCTTCAGGGACTGAAGCTTTCTTT	CASRESASGTEAFF
TRBD1	TRBV9	few	TRBJ2-3	TGTGCCAGCAGCGCAGAAAAGGACAGGGGGCGAGATACGCAGTATTTT	CASSAEKDRGRDTQYF
.	TRBV7-2	many	TRBJ1-2	TGTGCCAGCAGCTTAGACGCAGGCGACTATGGCTACACCTTC	CASSLDAGDYGYTF
.	TRBV12-3/TRBV12-4	many	TRBJ2-6	TGTGCCAGCAGCCGCGGGACGAGCAAACCTGGGGCCAACGTCCTGACTTTC	CASSRGTSKPGANVLTF